Detailed here is one TCR beta chain. This clonotype came up a few times. What antigen it recognizes has not been identified. Qualities for individual bases were not recorded, and no much larger clone is one base off. This sample is drawn from a study of T-cell reconstitution after alpha-beta-depleted transplantation in children listed by TCRdb under 2016. The study in broad terms: Using TCR repertoire profiling, the study quantitatively followed how T-cell immune reconstitution unfolded in children after TCRalphabeta/CD19-depleted allogeneic hematopoietic cell transplantation. Results the study describes overall, beyond this receptor: Over subsequent months, a decline in hyperexpanded clone frequencies was noted, and after one year, T-cell counts and TCRbeta diversity were mostly ascribed to newly produced T cells. The apparently early alphabetaT-cell count recovery about two months after transplant was reportedly dependent on only several hundred rapidly expanded clones derived from non-depleted graft cells. In some patients, the high TCRbeta diversity seen at day 60 was put down to recipient T cells and intrathymic progenitors that had survived conditioning.

The V end loses 3 bases and the J end loses 7 bases, and a stretch of 12 bases separates them. From the cysteine through the phenylalanine, the CDR3 covers 13 amino acids. CDR3 DNA is the only sequence kept; it has 39 bases, read in frame from the first base. CDR1 and CDR2 are read off the germline V gene as ENHRY and SYGVKD. Read against the paper, the sample's treatment or condition label means: allogeneic hematopoietic cell transplantation with graft depleted of TCRalphabeta T cells and CD19 B cells. Transplant recipients were children who received TCRalphabeta/CD19-depleted allogeneic hematopoietic cell grafts. The method behind the library was PCR. The sequencer was an Illumina HiSeq 2500. Molecular barcoding was employed in the preparation of TCR libraries, with unique molecular identifiers being used to normalize TCRbeta repertoire quantification. TCRdb reanalyzed the raw reads on its own, using fastp at Q25 for trimming and MiXCR for clone calling, and kept in-frame beta chains. Rows are unified per CDR3 protein, each entry keeping the most common DNA and genes. This sample has some 600,000 distinct CDR3 sequences in its table, and over 10% of those were observed once. The ten largest make up 2.2% of the sample.

Sequences were derived from PBMCs, mostly from graft donor cells, sampled 360 days after TCRalphabeta/CD19-depleted stem cell transplant. Recombination joined TRBV10-3 with TRBJ1-1, with no confident D gene call. The source is a male patient between 10 and 17 years old who had a stem cell transplant for acute myeloid leukemia, so the T cells may come from the graft donor. The encoded CDR3 is CAISETPNSEAFF. DNA sequence: TGTGCCATCAGTGAAACCCCGAATAGTGAAGCTTTCTTT.